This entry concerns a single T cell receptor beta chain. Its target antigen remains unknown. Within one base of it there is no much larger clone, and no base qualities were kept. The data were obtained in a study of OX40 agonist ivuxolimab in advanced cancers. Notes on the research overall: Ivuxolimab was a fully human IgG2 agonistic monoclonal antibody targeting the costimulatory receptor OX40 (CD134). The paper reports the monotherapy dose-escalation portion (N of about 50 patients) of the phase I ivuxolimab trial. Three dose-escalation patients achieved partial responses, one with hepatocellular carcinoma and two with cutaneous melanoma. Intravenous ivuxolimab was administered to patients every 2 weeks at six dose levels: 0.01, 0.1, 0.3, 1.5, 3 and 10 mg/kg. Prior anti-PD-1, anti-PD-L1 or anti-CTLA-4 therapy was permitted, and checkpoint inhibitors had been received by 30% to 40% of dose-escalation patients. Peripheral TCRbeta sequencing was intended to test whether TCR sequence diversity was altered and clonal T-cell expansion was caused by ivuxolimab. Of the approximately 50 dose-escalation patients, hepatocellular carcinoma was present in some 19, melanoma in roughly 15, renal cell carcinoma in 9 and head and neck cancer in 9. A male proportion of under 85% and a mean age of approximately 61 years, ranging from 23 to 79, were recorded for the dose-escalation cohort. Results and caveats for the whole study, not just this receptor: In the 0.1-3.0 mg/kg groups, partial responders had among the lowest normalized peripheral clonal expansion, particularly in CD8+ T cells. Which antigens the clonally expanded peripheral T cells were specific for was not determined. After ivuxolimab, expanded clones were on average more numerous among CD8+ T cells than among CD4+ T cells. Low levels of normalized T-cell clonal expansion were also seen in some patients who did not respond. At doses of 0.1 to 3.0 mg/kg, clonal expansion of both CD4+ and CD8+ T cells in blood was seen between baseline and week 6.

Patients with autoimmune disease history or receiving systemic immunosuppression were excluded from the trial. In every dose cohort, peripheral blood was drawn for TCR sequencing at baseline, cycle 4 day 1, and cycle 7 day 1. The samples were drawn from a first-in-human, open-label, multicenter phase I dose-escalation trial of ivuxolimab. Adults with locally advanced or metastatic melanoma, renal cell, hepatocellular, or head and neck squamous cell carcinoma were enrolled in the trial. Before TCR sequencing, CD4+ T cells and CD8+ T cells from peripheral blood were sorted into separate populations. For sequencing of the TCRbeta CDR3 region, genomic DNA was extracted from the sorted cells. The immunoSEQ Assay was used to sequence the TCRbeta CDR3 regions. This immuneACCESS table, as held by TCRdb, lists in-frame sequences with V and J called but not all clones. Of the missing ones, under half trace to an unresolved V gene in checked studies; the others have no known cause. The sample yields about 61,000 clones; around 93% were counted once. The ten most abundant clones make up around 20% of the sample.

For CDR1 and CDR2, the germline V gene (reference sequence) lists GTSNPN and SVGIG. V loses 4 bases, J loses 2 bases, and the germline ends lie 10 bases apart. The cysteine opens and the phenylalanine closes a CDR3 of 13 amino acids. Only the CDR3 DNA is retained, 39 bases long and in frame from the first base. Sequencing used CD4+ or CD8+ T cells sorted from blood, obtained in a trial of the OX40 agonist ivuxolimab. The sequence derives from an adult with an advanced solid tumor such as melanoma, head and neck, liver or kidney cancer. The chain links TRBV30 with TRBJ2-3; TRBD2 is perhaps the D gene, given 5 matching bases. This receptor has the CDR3 CAWTRENTDTQYF. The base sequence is TGTGCCTGGACTAGGGAGAACACAGATACGCAGTATTTT. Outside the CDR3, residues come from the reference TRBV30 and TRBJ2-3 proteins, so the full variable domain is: SQTIHQWPATLVQPVGSPLSLECTVEGTSNPNLYWYRQAAGRGLQLLFYSVGIGQISSEVPQNLSASRPQDRQFILSSKKLLLSDSGFYLCAWTRENTDTQYFGPGTRLTVL.